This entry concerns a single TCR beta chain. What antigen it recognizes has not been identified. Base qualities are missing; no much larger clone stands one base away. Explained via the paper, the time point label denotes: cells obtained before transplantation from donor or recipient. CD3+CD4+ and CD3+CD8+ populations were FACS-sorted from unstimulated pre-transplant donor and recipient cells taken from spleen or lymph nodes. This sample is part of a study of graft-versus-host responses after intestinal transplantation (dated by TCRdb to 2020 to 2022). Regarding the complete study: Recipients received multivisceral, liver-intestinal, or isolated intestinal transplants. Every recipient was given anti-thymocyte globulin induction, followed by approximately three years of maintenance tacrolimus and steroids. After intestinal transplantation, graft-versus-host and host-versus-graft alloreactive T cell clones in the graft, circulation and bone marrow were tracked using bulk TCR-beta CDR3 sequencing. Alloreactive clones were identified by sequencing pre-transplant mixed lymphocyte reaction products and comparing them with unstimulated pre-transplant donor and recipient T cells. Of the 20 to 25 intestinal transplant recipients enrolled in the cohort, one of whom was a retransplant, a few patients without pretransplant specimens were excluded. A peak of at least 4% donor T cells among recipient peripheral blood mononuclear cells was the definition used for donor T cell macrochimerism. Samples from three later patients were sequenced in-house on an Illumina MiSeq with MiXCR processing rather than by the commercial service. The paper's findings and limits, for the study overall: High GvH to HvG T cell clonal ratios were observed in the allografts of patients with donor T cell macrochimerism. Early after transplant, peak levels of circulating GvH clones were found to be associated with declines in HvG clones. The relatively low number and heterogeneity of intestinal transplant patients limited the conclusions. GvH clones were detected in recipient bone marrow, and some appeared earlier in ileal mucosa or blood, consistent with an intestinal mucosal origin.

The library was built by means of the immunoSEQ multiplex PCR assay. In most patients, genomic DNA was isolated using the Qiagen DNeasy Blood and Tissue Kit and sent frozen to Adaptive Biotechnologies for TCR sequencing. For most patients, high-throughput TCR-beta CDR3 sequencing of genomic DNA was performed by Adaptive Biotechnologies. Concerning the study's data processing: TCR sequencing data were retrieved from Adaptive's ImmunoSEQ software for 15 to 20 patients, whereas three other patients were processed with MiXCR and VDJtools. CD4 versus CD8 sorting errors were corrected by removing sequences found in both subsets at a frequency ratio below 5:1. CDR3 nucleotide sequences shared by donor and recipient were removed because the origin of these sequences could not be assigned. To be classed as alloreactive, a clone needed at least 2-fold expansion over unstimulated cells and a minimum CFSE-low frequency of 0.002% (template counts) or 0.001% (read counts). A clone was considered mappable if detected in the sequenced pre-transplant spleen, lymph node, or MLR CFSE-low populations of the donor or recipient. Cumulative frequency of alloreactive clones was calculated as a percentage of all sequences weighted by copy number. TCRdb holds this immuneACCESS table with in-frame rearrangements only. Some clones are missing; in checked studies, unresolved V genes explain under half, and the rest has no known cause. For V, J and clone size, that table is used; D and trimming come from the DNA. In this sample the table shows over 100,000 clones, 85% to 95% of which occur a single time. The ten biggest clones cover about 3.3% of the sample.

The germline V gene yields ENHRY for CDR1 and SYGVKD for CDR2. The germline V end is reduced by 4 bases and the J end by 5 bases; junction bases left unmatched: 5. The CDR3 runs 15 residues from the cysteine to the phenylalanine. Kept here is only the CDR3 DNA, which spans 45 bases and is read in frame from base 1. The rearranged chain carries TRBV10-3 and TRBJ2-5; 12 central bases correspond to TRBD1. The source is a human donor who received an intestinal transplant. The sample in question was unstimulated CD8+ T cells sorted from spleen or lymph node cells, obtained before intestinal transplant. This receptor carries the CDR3 CAISGRDRGQETQYF. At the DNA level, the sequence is TGTGCCATCAGTGGCCGGGACAGGGGGCAGGAGACCCAGTACTTC.